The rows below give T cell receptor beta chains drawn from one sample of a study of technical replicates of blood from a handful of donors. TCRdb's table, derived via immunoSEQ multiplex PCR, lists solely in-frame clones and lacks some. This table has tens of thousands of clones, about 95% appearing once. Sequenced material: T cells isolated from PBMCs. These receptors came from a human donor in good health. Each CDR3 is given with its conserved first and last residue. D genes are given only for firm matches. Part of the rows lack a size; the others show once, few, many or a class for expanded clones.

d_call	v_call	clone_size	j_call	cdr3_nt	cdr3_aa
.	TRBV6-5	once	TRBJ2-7	TGTGCCAGCAGTTACACGCAGGTCAGACCTACCTACGAGCAGTACTTC	CASSYTQVRPTYEQYF
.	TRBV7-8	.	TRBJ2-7	TGTGCCAGCAGCTTAGCGACTCCCGAGCAGTACTTC	CASSLATPEQYF
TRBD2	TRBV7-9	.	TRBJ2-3	TGTGCCAGCAGCCTACGATGGGGGGAGGGAACAGATACGCAGTATTTT	CASSLRWGEGTDTQYF
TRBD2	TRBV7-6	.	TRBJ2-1	TGTGCCAGCAGTTTCCTAGCGGGAGTCGGGCGGGAGCAGTTCTTC	CASSFLAGVGREQFF
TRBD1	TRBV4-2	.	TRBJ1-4	TGTGCCAGCAGCCAAGAGGCAGGGGGCGAAAAACTGTTTTTT	CASSQEAGGEKLFF
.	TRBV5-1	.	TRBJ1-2	TGCGCCAGCAGCTTGGATCGGGGGGCAAACTATGGCTACACCTTC	CASSLDRGANYGYTF
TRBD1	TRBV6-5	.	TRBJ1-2	TGTGCCAGCAGTTCCCCGGGACAGACGAACTATGGCTACACCTTC	CASSSPGQTNYGYTF
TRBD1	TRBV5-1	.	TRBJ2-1	TGCGCCAGCAGCGATGGGGACAGGGGAGGGGATGAGCAGTTCTTC	CASSDGDRGGDEQFF
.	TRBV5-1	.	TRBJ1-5	TGCGCCAGCAGCTTGGGGACAAGCAATCAGCCCCAGCATTTT	CASSLGTSNQPQHF
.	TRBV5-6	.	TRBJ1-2	TGTGCCAGCAGCTTTAGTATCCAGTCAGGCTATGGCTACACCTTC	CASSFSIQSGYGYTF
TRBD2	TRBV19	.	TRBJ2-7	TGTGCCAGTAGTATTAATCTAGCTACGGGAGGGGGGGCTTGGGACGAGCAGTACTTC	CASSINLATGGGAWDEQYF
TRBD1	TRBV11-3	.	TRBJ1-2	TGTGCCAGCAGCTCAACTTTGGACAGGGCTTGGGACTATGGCTACACCTTC	CASSSTLDRAWDYGYTF
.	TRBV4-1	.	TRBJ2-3	TGCGCCAGCAGTCCAACCGGACTTAGCACAGATACGCAGTATTTT	CASSPTGLSTDTQYF
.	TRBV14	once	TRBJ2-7	TGTGCCAGCAGCATGGAGGGTCGTTCGAACGGATACTACGAGCAGTACTTC	CASSMEGRSNGYYEQYF
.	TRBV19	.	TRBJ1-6	TGTGCCTCCAAGGGGCAGTTTAATTCACCCCTCCACTTT	CASKGQFNSPLHF
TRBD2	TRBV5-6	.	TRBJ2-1	TGTGCCAGCAGCAGGTTCGGGGGGGATTTCTACAATGAGCAGTTCTTC	CASSRFGGDFYNEQFF
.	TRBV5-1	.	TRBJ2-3	TGCGCCAGCGGGGAGGATACGCAGTATTTT	CASGEDTQYF
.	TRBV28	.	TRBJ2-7	TGTGCCAGCAGTCAAGGGTCTAGCGTGTACGAGCAGTACTTC	CASSQGSSVYEQYF
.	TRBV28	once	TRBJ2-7	TGTGCCAGCAGTTTAAGAGGGAGCGAGCAGTACTTC	CASSLRGSEQYF
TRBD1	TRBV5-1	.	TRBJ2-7	TGCGCCAGCAGCGTGGGGGACAGTTCCGAGCAGTACTTC	CASSVGDSSEQYF
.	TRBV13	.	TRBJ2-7	TGTGCCAGCAGCCTACCTCTCAAAACCTACGAGCAGTACTTC	CASSLPLKTYEQYF
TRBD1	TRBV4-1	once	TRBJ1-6	TGCGCCAGCAGCCGGAAGACAGGGGACAATTCACCCCTCCACTTT	CASSRKTGDNSPLHF
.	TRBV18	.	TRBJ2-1	TGTGCCAGCTCAGCGGCCGGTGATGAGCAGTTCTTC	CASSAAGDEQFF
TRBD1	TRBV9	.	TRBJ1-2	TGTGCCAGCAGCCCCGGACAGGGGGCATGGTATGGCTACACCTTC	CASSPGQGAWYGYTF
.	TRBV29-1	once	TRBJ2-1	TGCAGCGTTCCCGAGGCGCCCTACAATGAGCAGTTCTTC	CSVPEAPYNEQFF
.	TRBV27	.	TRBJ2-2	TGTGCCAGCACCCGACTAGTGAGGGATTACACCGGGGAGCTGTTTTTT	CASTRLVRDYTGELFF
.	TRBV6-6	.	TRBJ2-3	TGTGCCAGCAGACTGACACCGAGAAGCACAGATACGCAGTATTTT	CASRLTPRSTDTQYF
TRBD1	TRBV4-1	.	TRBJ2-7	TGCGCCAGCAGCCAACACCCGCGACAGGGGGTCGACGAGCAGTACTTC	CASSQHPRQGVDEQYF
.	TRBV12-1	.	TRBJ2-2	TGTGCCAGCAGCCACGGACTAGCGGGGGGGAAAACGAACACCGGGGAGCTGTTTTTT	CASSHGLAGGKTNTGELFF
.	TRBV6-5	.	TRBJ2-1	TGTGCCAGCAGTTACTCGGGGGGGGCCGAGCAGTTCTTC	CASSYSGGAEQFF
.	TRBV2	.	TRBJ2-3	TGTGCCAGCAGTGAAGCGGACAGCTCTAGCACAGATACGCAGTATTTT	CASSEADSSSTDTQYF
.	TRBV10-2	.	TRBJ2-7	TGCGCCAGCAGTGAGTCCGCCAGATCCTACGAGCAGTACTTC	CASSESARSYEQYF
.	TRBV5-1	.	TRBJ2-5	TGCGCCAGCAGCTCCGGACAGCAAGAGACCCAGTACTTC	CASSSGQQETQYF
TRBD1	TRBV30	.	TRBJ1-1	TGTGCCTGGGTTCGACAGGGGATTTCGGTTACGACTGAAGCTTTCTTT	CAWVRQGISVTTEAFF
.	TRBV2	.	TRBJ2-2	TGTGCCAGGACAAAGACCCCGGCGAACACCGGGGAGCTGTTTTTT	CARTKTPANTGELFF
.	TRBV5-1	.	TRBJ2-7	TGCGCCAGCAGCTCCCGCAGCGGCAGGGGAAGCCACGAGCAGTACTTC	CASSSRSGRGSHEQYF
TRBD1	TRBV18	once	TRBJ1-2	TGTGCCAGCATTCCGGGACAGTTCTACCCTGGCTACACCTTC	CASIPGQFYPGYTF
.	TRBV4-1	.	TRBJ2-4	TGCGCCAGCAGCCAAGACTGGACAGAAAGAAACATTCAGTACTTC	CASSQDWTERNIQYF
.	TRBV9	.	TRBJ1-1	TGTGCCAGCAGCGTAGGAGGGTCTAGGACTGAAGCTTTCTTT	CASSVGGSRTEAFF
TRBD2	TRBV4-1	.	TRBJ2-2	TGCGCCAGCAGCCATGATACTAGCGGTAGGGCCGGGGAGCTGTTTTTT	CASSHDTSGRAGELFF
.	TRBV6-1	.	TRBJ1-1	TGTGCCAGCAACCCACTCCTGAACACTGAAGCTTTCTTT	CASNPLLNTEAFF